This T cell receptor (beta chain) was identified in a study of T-cell memory formation after mild COVID-19. Study observations and caveats: CD4+ contracting clones were found mainly in CM and EM, and CD8+ ones in EMRA. The second-wave clones peaking on day 37 were not confirmed as SARS-CoV-2-specific. From day 15 to 85, contracting clones were balanced between CD4 and CD8, whereas later expanders leaned toward CD4+.

As for this clonotype: Its antigen is not identified.

Constant-segment primers were used for 5'RACE, and the resulting TCR alpha and TCR beta cDNA libraries carried sample barcodes and UMIs. One entry per CDR3 protein results from TCRdb running MiXCR on the 5' RACE reads. This table has 300,000 to 400,000 distinct CDR3 sequences, under 25% appearing once. The CDR3 length is 13 residues. Germline V gene data show CDR1 as DFQATT and CDR2 as SNEGSKA (reference sequence). Between the trimmed V and J ends, which lost 7 bases and 8 bases, there was a span of 18 bases. V usage is TRBV20-1 and J usage is TRBJ2-1, with a possible D match to TRBD2 (6 bases). The sequenced sample consisted of PBMCs or a T cell subset sorted from them (not recorded which). This receptor was identified in an adult woman who had mild COVID-19 (a few samples of this study predate the infection). Cell type and time point are not known. CDR3 sequence reads: CSVSRGADDEQFF. Here the CDR3 DNA reads TGCAGTGTCTCGCGGGGAGCTGACGATGAGCAGTTCTTC.